One sample yielded the 21 T cell receptor beta chains listed below, sequenced in a study of monozygotic twins with inflammatory bowel disease. From its re-call of the 5' RACE reads, TCRdb lists each CDR3 protein once, without DNA. The ten top clones account for roughly 2.2%, within a sample of around 450,000 distinct CDR3 sequences. The source material was blood. The receptor source for this set is a human donor with ulcerative colitis or Crohn's disease, or a healthy co-twin of an affected twin (not recorded which).

This sequence joins TRBV10-3 and TRBJ1-5. Germline assignment: CDR1 ENHRY and CDR2 SYGVKD. The CDR3 is 15 amino acids. The CDR3 region is CAISADGSPNQPQHF.

This rearrangement joins TRBV4-1 to TRBJ1-1; the TCRdb call, TRBD1, lacks DNA for checking. The CDR3 loop spans 16 amino acids. From germline, CDR1 is MGHRA and CDR2 YSYEKL. CDR3 residues: CASSQDYRGQNTEAFF.

V is TRBV5-4 and J is TRBJ2-2; TCRdb gives TRBD2 as the D gene, but with no DNA this cannot be confirmed. This CDR3 has 16 residues. Germline CDR1 SGHNT, CDR2 YYREEE (reference sequence). The chain's CDR3 is CASSFGGRANTGELFF. Variable domain in full (rest from reference TRBV5-4 and TRBJ2-2): ETGVTQSPTHLIKTRGQQVTLRCSSQSGHNTVSWYQQALGQGPQFIFQYYREEENGRGNFPPRFSGLQFPNYSSELNVNALELDDSALYLCASSFGGRANTGELFFGEGSRLTVL.

V is TRBV12-3 or TRBV12-4 and J is TRBJ2-5. The CDR3 totals 13 residues. CDR3 sequence: CASGLEYQETQYF.

This sequence joins TRBV2 and TRBJ1-5. Germline V gene lookup returns CDR1 SNHLY and CDR2 FYNNEI. The CDR3 has 16 residues. The CDR3 reads CASSGEGSFGNQPQHF.

V usage is TRBV6-1 and J usage is TRBJ1-6; TCRdb names TRBD1, which stays unverified in the absence of DNA. Germline CDR1 MNHNS, CDR2 SASEGT. This CDR3 region has 14 residues. CDR3 loop: CASNLRGGGSPLHF.

This sequence joins TRBV14 and TRBJ2-2. This CDR3 region has 12 residues. In germline, CDR1 is SGHDN, CDR2 FVKESK. CDR3 amino acids: CASSHDPGELFF.

The V call is TRBV7-9, the J call TRBJ2-7. Germline V gene lookup returns CDR1 SEHNR and CDR2 FQNEAQ (reference sequence). This CDR3 comprises 14 residues. The CDR3 spells CASSLAELNYEQYF.

The chain is built from TRBV4-2 and TRBJ1-5. Germline loops: CDR1 LGHNA, CDR2 YNFKEQ. The CDR3 has 15 amino acids. CDR3 loop: CASSQDLTMDQPQHF.

The gene calls are TRBV5-1 and TRBJ2-3; TCRdb selects TRBD1, and the lack of DNA leaves this call unchecked. The V gene's germline CDR1 is SGHRS and CDR2 YFSETQ. The CDR3 runs to 16 residues. CDR3 sequence reads: CASSLEGTGGGDTQYF.

The rearrangement uses TRBV7-8 and TRBJ1-1; TCRdb picks TRBD1, but there is no DNA to check that call. The CDR3 is made up of 14 amino acids. Germline CDR1 and CDR2: SGHVS and FQNEAQ. CDR3 protein: CASSLQGFGTEAFF.

The V and J genes are TRBV9 and TRBJ2-2; TCRdb proposes TRBD1, but this gene call is untestable without DNA. The CDR3 runs 16 residues. Germline V CDR1 and CDR2: SGDLS, YYNGEE. The chain's CDR3 is CASSVSGTRNTGELFF.

This rearrangement joins TRBV5-1 to TRBJ2-7; TCRdb's D gene call, TRBD1, goes unchecked for lack of DNA. This CDR3 region has 15 residues. Looked up from germline, CDR1 is SGHRS and CDR2 is YFSETQ. Here the CDR3 reads CASSLVPGREYEQYF.

The chain links TRBV14 to TRBJ1-6; TCRdb lists TRBD1, though no DNA is available to test this call. CDR1 SGHDN and CDR2 FVKESK come from the germline V gene. The CDR3 spans 17 residues. CDR3 loop: CASSLLHDRDYNSPLHF.

The rearrangement links TRBV9 to TRBJ2-7. CDR3 length: 14 residues. Germline V gives CDR1 SGDLS, CDR2 YYNGEE. The CDR3 here is CASGASGASYEQYF.

This chain's CDR3 is CASSLSGNQDLYSNQPQHF. This chain joins TRBV11-1 and TRBJ1-5. The CDR3 contains 19 residues. Germline V gene lookup returns CDR1 SGHAT and CDR2 FQDESV (reference sequence).

V usage is TRBV3-1 and J usage is TRBJ2-7; the TCRdb call, TRBD1, lacks DNA for checking. Germline V lookup: CDR1 LGHDT, CDR2 YNNKEL (reference sequence). The CDR3 is 13 amino acids. The CDR3 is CASSRDNSYEQYF.

The V call is TRBV7-2, the J call TRBJ1-1; as DNA is missing, the TRBD1 call by TCRdb cannot be tested. This CDR3 contains 13 residues. Per the germline V gene, CDR1 is SGHTA and CDR2 is FQGNSA. The CDR3 loop is CASSPWDNTEAFF.

This chain connects TRBV24-1 to TRBJ2-1; lacking DNA, the TRBD2 call made by TCRdb goes unchecked. CDR3 length: 19 amino acids. CDR1 and CDR2 (germline): KGHDR, SFDVKD. CDR3 residues: CATSDSGTSGRYTYNEQFF.

The chain links TRBV7-3 to TRBJ2-2; absent DNA, TCRdb's TRBD2 call cannot be checked. Germline V gene lookup returns CDR1 SGHTA and CDR2 FQGTGA. CDR3 size: 14 residues. The CDR3 here is CASSLLAYTGELFF.

V gene TRBV3-1 combines with J gene TRBJ2-6. The CDR3 sequence is 13 residues long. The germline CDR1 and CDR2 sequences are LGHDT and YNNKEL (reference sequence). The CDR3: CASSTAGANVLTF.